The 10 T cell receptor beta chains below all came from one sample that was sequenced in a study of Graves' ophthalmopathy and Graves' hyperthyroidism (dated by TCRdb to 2017 to 2018). The listed sequencing device is Illumina HiSeq 2000. TCR beta CDR3 regions were amplified from RNA transcripts for repertoire sequencing. HTBI primers and the Qiagen OneStep RT-PCR kit were used in a first-round RT-PCR, which was followed by a second-round multiplex PCR, size selection and purification. TCRdb reran the public reads through fastp at Q25 and MiXCR, keeping productive beta chains. CDR3 protein sequences are deduplicated, and each keeps its most common genes and DNA. Present in this sample are about 1.2 million distinct CDR3 sequences, less than 45% of which were seen just once. The ten largest clones add up to 11% of the sample. The material sequenced was peripheral blood or thyroid tissue (not recorded which). The source of these receptors is an adult man with Graves' hyperthyroidism.

Note on this clonotype: The junction does not match germline at one end; this may be a read error. The gene calls are TRBV7-7 and TRBJ2-7, with 9 nucleotides matching TRBD2. The CDR3 covers 15 residues. The germline V gene encodes CDR1 SSHAT and CDR2 FNYEAQ (reference sequence). The CDR3 bases are TGTGTCAGCAGCAGCTTGGGTAGCGGGGGCTACGAGCAGTACTTC. It yields the protein CVSSSLGSGGYEQYF.

This rearrangement joins TRBV20-1 to TRBJ2-2, with TRBD1 matching 7 bases. The CDR3 contains 14 residues. V lost 4 bases and J lost 6; bases outside the gene matches: 8. The germline CDR1 and CDR2 sequences are DFQATT and SNEGSKA (reference sequence). The CDR3 loop reads CSAKQDREAGELFF. CDR3 nucleotide sequence: TGCAGTGCTAAACAAGACAGGGAAGCCGGGGAGCTGTTTTTT.

J is TRBJ1-2 and V is TRBV25-1; 7 bases agree with TRBD1. CDR1 MGHDK and CDR2 SYGVNS come from the germline V gene. J lost 3 bases, V lost 6 bases, and 7 bases had no gene match. This CDR3 is built from 14 residues. CDR3 nucleotide sequence: TGTGCCAGCAGAGCCGTCGACAGGGACTATGGCTACACCTTC. As protein: CASRAVDRDYGYTF.

This clonotype has at least ten counts. The genes are TRBV29-1 and TRBJ2-7; TRBD1 is a possible D gene (6 bases). Germline-derived CDR1 and CDR2 are SQVTM and ANQGSEA. Between the trimmed V and J ends, which lost 1 base and 2 bases, there was a span of 12 bases. The CDR3 is made up of 14 amino acids. The CDR3, as DNA: TGCAGCGTTGAAGCCCCGACAGGTGCCTACGAGCAGTACTTC. This translates into CSVEAPTGAYEQYF.

This clonotype showed up many times. V gene TRBV5-1 combines with J gene TRBJ2-7; TRBD1 might be the D (6 bases). Germline loops: CDR1 SGHRS, CDR2 YFSETQ. V was shortened by 4 bases and J by 7 bases, with 21 bases between the two germline ends. CDR3 length equals 15 residues. DNA of the CDR3: TGCGCCAGCAGCCCGGACAGAGAAGGATCGGGGGAGCAGTACTTC. Its translation is CASSPDREGSGEQYF.

This clonotype was seen just once. The chain carries TRBV7-8 and TRBJ2-7; 8 bases map to TRBD1. The CDR3 length is 15 residues. Losses at the gene ends were 5 bases for V and 2 bases for J; bases not matched to a gene: 8. The germline gives CDR1 SGHVS, CDR2 FQNEAQ. The DNA of the CDR3 is TGTGCCAGCAGCCAGGGACAGGTCGGCACCTACGAGCAGTACTTC. Its protein is CASSQGQVGTYEQYF.

Worth noting for this clonotype: One end of the junction does not line up with germline, which may come from a read error. The CDR3 loop reads CASSVRSMNTEAFF. CDR3 DNA sequence: TGTGCCAGCAGTGTGAGAAGTATGAACACTGAAGCTTTCTTT. The chain links TRBV10-3 to TRBJ1-1, with no clear D. The CDR3 sequence is 14 residues long. Germline-derived CDR1 and CDR2 are ENHRY and SYGVKD.

This clonotype was seen a few times. This chain links TRBV6-6 with TRBJ1-1; 10 bases align to TRBD1. CDR1 and CDR2 from the germline V gene are MNHNY and SVGAGI (reference sequence). CDR3 size: 15 residues. The junction had 4 bases not matched to a gene; V was cut back by 5 bases and J by 1 base. The DNA for the CDR3 is TGTGCCAGCAGTAAAGGGACAGGGGCGAACACTGAAGCTTTCTTT. This encodes CASSKGTGANTEAFF.

J is TRBJ2-4 and V is TRBV29-1, with 7 bases matching TRBD2. CDR1 and CDR2 (germline): SQVTM, ANQGSEA. This CDR3 region has 12 residues. V lost 6 bases to trimming and J lost 8 bases; unmatched junction nucleotides: 7. The DNA for the CDR3 is TGCAGCGTCCGGGCGGGGGAGGACATTCAGTACTTC. Its protein product is CSVRAGEDIQYF. The full variable domain, in which reference TRBV29-1 and TRBJ2-4 provide the parts outside the CDR3, is SAVISQKPSRDICQRGTSLTIQCQVDSQVTMMFWYRQQPGQSLTLIATANQGSEATYESGFVIDKFPISRPNLTFSTLTVSNMSPEDSSIYLCSVRAGEDIQYFGAGTRLSVL.

This clonotype appeared many times. The chain couples TRBV29-1 to TRBJ1-3; D unclear. V dropped 2 bases and J dropped 0 bases, with 8 bases sitting between them. The germline V gene has CDR1 SQVTM and CDR2 ANQGSEA. There are 14 residues in the CDR3. The CDR3 region has the DNA TGCAGCGTTGAACTTCCGACCTCTGGAAACACCATATATTTT. Translating it yields CSVELPTSGNTIYF.